Sequencing of this T cell receptor (beta chain) was carried out in a study of identical twins (TCRdb year 2016). For the wider study: The study deep-sequenced TCR alpha and beta repertoires from monozygotic twins, unrelated adults of various ages and cord blood to test whether fetal clonotypes persist. To rule out contamination, the twin experiments were replicated at different times with different library preparation protocols. The full study reports these points: Out-of-frame TCR alpha sharing in monozygotic twins was systematically underestimated by recombination models, whereas sharing between unrelated individuals was in agreement with the recombination models. Invariant T cells such as MAIT and iNKT could partly confound zero-insertion analyses, though diverse VJ usage argued against this for most clonotypes. Fewer insertions were carried by abundant cord blood beta clonotypes; a weaker similar trend was observed in young adult naive repertoires, while no such trend was observed in memory repertoires. In beta out-of-frame sequences, excess twin sharing was weaker, because having fewer shared sequences lowered the signal-to-noise ratio. Compared with coincidental sharing between unrelated individuals, out-of-frame TCR alpha sequences shared between twins showed an excess of sequences with low generation probability. Because the same donors could not be followed over many years, the conclusions depended on cross-sectional statistical analysis.

Libraries were constructed by 5' RACE. TCRdb records Illumina HiSeq 2000 as the sequencer. Template switching introduced a universal primer binding site; the final cDNA contained a unique molecular identifier, enabling accurate counting of TCR cDNA molecules. First-strand cDNA for TCR alpha and beta chains was synthesized from specific primers in the conserved constant-segment region. To control for contamination, every cDNA library was double barcoded, receiving both a SMART-Mk sample barcode and Illumina barcodes. TruSeq adapter sequences along with Illumina sample barcodes were introduced in two successive PCR steps. The TCR alpha and beta cDNA libraries were sequenced on the Illumina HiSeq platform using custom primers. Under the source paper's analysis protocol: Raw reads were processed with MiGEC to extract unique molecular identifiers, and MiXCR was used to determine CDR3 positions. Recombination models were inferred per individual with the repgenHMM and IGoR tools using an EM algorithm. Shared clonotypes were analyzed with the tcR package in R, and sharing was normalized by the product of cloneset sizes. To study raw recombination free of thymic and clonal selection effects, out-of-frame nonproductive sequences were analyzed. The public sequencing data were trimmed at Q25 with fastp and processed into clonotypes with MiXCR by TCRdb, which kept only in-frame beta chains. CDR3 protein duplicates are merged, each entry listing the most common genes and DNA. In this record, the V and J calls reflect TCRdb's handling and not the investigators' own analysis. In this sample the table shows about 520,000 distinct CDR3 sequences, roughly a fifth of which occur a single time. Together, the top ten hold roughly 0.91% of the sample.

This clonotype was found a few times. Its antigen remains undetermined. No much larger clonotype is one base removed from it; base qualities were not supplied. Every donor was a healthy Caucasian. Three pairs of female monozygotic twins, all aged about 18 to 29 years, made up the twin cohort. CD4+ and CD8+ T cell populations were isolated with positive isolation kits from Invitrogen. The same specimen was also included in a second study, on T cells expressing NK-cell markers. The second paper states: Three sorted T-cell subsets (CD3+CD56+NKG2C+, CD3+CD56+NKG2C- and CD3+CD56-NKG2C+) from eight donors had their TCR beta-chain repertoires profiled. Of the eight sequenced donors, seven were found to be HCMV-seropositive and one was found to be HCMV-seronegative. To restrict sorting to alphabetaTCR-expressing T cells, an anti-gammadeltaTCR antibody was added in several experiments. For several donors, the dominant CD3+CD56+NKG2C+ clonotypes were among the top 10 CD8+ clonotypes and accounted for 1.0-7.0% of CD8+ T cells. Those dominant clonotypes were again the most abundant among CD3+CD56-NKG2C+ cells in a few donors, at about 28.3-60.1%. Whether the expanded NKG2C-expressing T cell clones were specific for HCMV antigens was left unclear. All eight donors whose samples were sequenced were randomly selected healthy volunteers, three of them men and five women. HCMV-specific IgG was detected in serum with a commercial ELISA kit to determine HCMV serostatus. MIGEC handled demultiplexing of the reads and grouping by UMI, while MiTCR was used to assemble and quantify clonotypes. Only TCR cDNA sequences supported by at least two reads were kept to exclude erroneous sequences. The tcR package was used for downstream repertoire analysis, with clonotypes matched between fractions based on CDR3 nucleotide sequence plus V segment. VDJmatch was used to annotate antigen specificity against VDJdb, with one amino acid substitution allowed in CDR3.

Sample: CD4+ T cells sorted from blood. The sequence derives from a woman younger than 35 in good health.

The CDR3 loop reads CASSQEQSNYGYTF. The nucleotides read TGCGCCAGCAGCCAAGAGCAGAGTAACTATGGCTACACCTTC. Here the chain combines TRBV4-3 and TRBJ1-2, with the D gene too uncertain to name. V drops 0 bases and J drops 1 base, leaving 6 bases in between. The germline V gene specifies LGHNA as CDR1 and YSLEER as CDR2. The CDR3 numbers 14 residues from cysteine through phenylalanine. The entry retains the CDR3 DNA only, 42 bases that are in frame from base 1.